This T cell receptor beta chain was identified in a study of cytomegalovirus exposure and HLA in healthy donors. This clone has only one observation. Its matching antigen is unknown. This CDR3 contains 15 residues. CDR1 and CDR2 from the germline V gene are LGHNA and YNFKEQ. The ends were cut back, 0 bases at V and 4 bases at J, with 10 bases in the middle. Study findings and constraints: Some TCR beta chains (164 of them) were listed as cytomegalovirus-associated. It was reported that the classifier diagnosed cytomegalovirus status with high specificity and sensitivity in both the original and validation cohorts. Subsequent analysis showed first-cohort TCR clusters tending to co-occur in about 110 validation repertoires.

Data came from immunoSEQ multiplex PCR; TCRdb stores just in-frame clones and leaves some out. This table holds about 150,000 clones, about 88% found once. The sequenced sample was PBMCs. This TCR came from a man younger than 35 in good health and CMV-seronegative. V gene TRBV4-2 combines with J gene TRBJ1-5; D is ambiguous. The CDR3 DNA reads TGTGCCAGCAGCCAAGAAGGACCGGGGAATCAGCCCCAGCATTTT. As protein: CASSQEGPGNQPQHF.